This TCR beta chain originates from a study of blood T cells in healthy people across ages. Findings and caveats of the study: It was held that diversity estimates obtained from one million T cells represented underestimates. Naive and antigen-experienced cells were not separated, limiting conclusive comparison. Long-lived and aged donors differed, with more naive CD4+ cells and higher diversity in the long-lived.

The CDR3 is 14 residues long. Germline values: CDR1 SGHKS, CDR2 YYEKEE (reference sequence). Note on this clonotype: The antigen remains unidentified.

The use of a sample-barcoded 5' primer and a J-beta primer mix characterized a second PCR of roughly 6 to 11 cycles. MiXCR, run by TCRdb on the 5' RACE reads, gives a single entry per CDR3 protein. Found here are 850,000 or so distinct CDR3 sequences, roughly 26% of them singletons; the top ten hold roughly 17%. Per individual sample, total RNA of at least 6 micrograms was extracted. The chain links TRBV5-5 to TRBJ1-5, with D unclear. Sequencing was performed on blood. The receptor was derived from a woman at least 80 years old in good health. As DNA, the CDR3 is TGTGTCTGCAGCCCCGAGGTGGGGAATCAGCCCCAGCATTTT. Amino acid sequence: CVCSPEVGNQPQHF.